These 10 T cell receptor beta chains share one sample of origin, sequenced in a study of blood T cell repertoires in COVID-19. The protocol was immunoSEQ multiplex PCR, while the TCRdb copy is restricted to in-frame clones and leaves out a portion. Of more than 200,000 clones listed, 70% to 85% are singletons. Sequenced input: peripheral blood. The source of these receptors is a man older than 75 with acute or convalescent COVID-19.

The table lists this clone with a few counts. For the CDR3, the DNA is TGTGCCAGCTCACACCGGGACAGGGTTTGGTACGAGCAGTACTTC. Translation gives CASSHRDRVWYEQYF. The rearrangement uses TRBV18 and TRBJ2-7; 9 bases are a match to TRBD1. The ends lost 4 bases at V and 4 bases at J; junction bases unmatched: 8. CDR1 is KGHSH and CDR2 is LQKENI in the germline V gene. CDR3 length: 15 residues.

This rearrangement joins TRBV19 to TRBJ1-6, with 11 bases aligning to TRBD1. The V segment lost 5 bases and the J segment 1 base; nucleotides outside the gene matches: 7. The CDR3 is 18 amino acids. From germline, CDR1 is LNHDA and CDR2 SQIVND (reference sequence). The CDR3 region is CASSGGQGDWSYNSPLHF. The CDR3 coding sequence is TGTGCCAGTAGTGGGGGACAGGGGGATTGGTCCTATAATTCACCCCTCCACTTT.

The chain carries TRBV6-2 or TRBV6-3 and TRBJ1-5, with 7 bases lining up with TRBD1. The germline V gene has CDR1 MNHEY and CDR2 SVGEGT. This CDR3 is built from 15 residues. Trimming removed 5 bases from V and 2 bases from J; junction bases left unmatched: 6. The CDR3, as DNA: TGTGCCAGCAGTGGACAGGCCGGCGGCAATCAGCCCCAGCATTTT. Amino acid sequence: CASSGQAGGNQPQHF.

The chain joins TRBV19 to TRBJ1-3; 7 nucleotides agree with TRBD1. Germline values: CDR1 LNHDA, CDR2 SQIVND (reference sequence). The CDR3 is 14 amino acids. V gave up 5 bases and J gave up 5 bases; unmatched junction bases: 6. DNA of the CDR3: TGTGCCAGTAGTTTCACAGGGGTGAGAAACACCATATATTTT. Translating it yields CASSFTGVRNTIYF. The full variable domain, completed using reference TRBV19 and TRBJ1-3, is DGGITQSPKYLFRKEGQNVTLSCEQNLNHDAMYWYRQDPGQGLRLIYYSQIVNDFQKGDIAEGYSVSREKKESFPLTVTSAQKNPTAFYLCASSFTGVRNTIYFGEGSWLTVV.

The chain carries TRBV15 and TRBJ2-2; 8 bases match TRBD1. J lost 5 bases, V lost 5 bases, and 7 bases had no gene match. CDR3 length equals 15 residues. Germline CDR1 is LNHNV and CDR2 is YYDKDF (reference sequence). DNA for the CDR3: TGTGCCACCAGCCCGCGGACAGGGAAGACCGGGGAGCTGTTTTTT. It codes for CATSPRTGKTGELFF.

The chain is built from TRBV6-1 and TRBJ2-5; 14 bases align to TRBD2. This CDR3 region has 16 residues. Looked up from germline, CDR1 is MNHNS and CDR2 is SASEGT. V dropped 3 bases and J dropped 5; count of bases not matched to a gene: 5. The CDR3 spells CASSDGLAGGRETQYF. The CDR3 nucleotides are TGTGCCAGCAGTGATGGACTAGCGGGAGGTCGGGAGACCCAGTACTTC.

The V call is TRBV6-4, the J call TRBJ1-2; D is unresolved. The V gene's germline CDR1 is MRHNA and CDR2 SNTAGT. The CDR3 has 16 amino acids. The V and J ends lost 0 bases and 8 bases respectively, with 19 bases between them. For the CDR3, the DNA is TGTGCCAGCAGTGACTCCGGCCCAGATGGAGCGGGAGGCTACACCTTC. Translating gives CASSDSGPDGAGGYTF.

The CDR3 bases are TGTGCCAGCAGCCCTACCGGGACAGACGAAGCTTTCTTT. Translated, it gives CASSPTGTDEAFF. The chain links TRBV5-8 to TRBJ1-1, with TRBD1 matching 7 bases. V lost 4 bases and J lost 8; bases outside the gene matches: 8. The germline CDR1 and CDR2 sequences are SGHTS and YDEGEE. The CDR3 is 13 residues long. Using reference TRBV5-8 and TRBJ1-1 for the parts outside the CDR3, the full variable domain is EAGVTQSPTHLIKTRGQQATLRCSPISGHTSVYWYQQALGLGLQFLLWYDEGEERNRGNFPPRFSGRQFPNYSSELNVNALELEDSALYLCASSPTGTDEAFFGQGTRLTVV.

The chain uses TRBV2 and TRBJ2-7; the D gene is possibly TRBD1 (5 bases). The CDR3 has 13 residues. Germline V CDR1 and CDR2: SNHLY, FYNNEI. The V end lost 8 bases, the J end lost 6 bases, and 17 bases lay between the germline ends. The CDR3 loop reads CASGLITGGEQYF. The CDR3 DNA follows: TGTGCCAGCGGATTAATAACAGGCGGCGAGCAGTACTTC.

The rearrangement links TRBV19 to TRBJ1-2, with 8 nucleotides matching TRBD1. Germline V gene lookup returns CDR1 LNHDA and CDR2 SQIVND (reference sequence). The CDR3 covers 14 residues. After removal of 7 bases from V and 2 bases from J, the junction contained 6 bases not matched to a gene. The CDR3 region has the DNA TGTGCCAGTACTTACAGGGGGAGGAACTATGGCTACACCTTC. Protein: CASTYRGRNYGYTF.